This T cell receptor beta chain was obtained from a study of chemoradiotherapy in HPV16-positive cancers. Study conclusions and caveats: Better recurrence-free survival went with HPV-responsive T-cell expansion in HPV16-positive patients. Non-HPV-specific T cells did not expand in tumors during treatment, whereas candidate HPV-specific clones and E7-related motifs did. Functional assays defining HPV-specific T cells used only a couple of HPV16-positive patients.

The repertoire was sequenced with immunoSEQ multiplex PCR; TCRdb's copy has only in-frame clones and lacks some. The sample includes some 35,000 clones, around 92% of them seen just once. In regard to this clone: Its antigen is currently unknown.

Samples were taken several times over chemoradiotherapy. The sample in question was blood, obtained from a patient who underwent chemoradiotherapy. The sequence was collected from a human donor with HPV-associated anogenital cancer.

This CDR3 reads CASSLFGTGAPKGELFF. In DNA, the CDR3 is TGCGCCAGCAGCTTGTTCGGGACAGGGGCGCCGAAGGGGGAGCTGTTTTTT. J is TRBJ2-2 and V is TRBV5-1, with 10 bases fitting TRBD1. Germline V gene lookup returns CDR1 SGHRS and CDR2 YFSETQ. Trimming took 1 base from V and 8 from J; bases not matched to a gene: 11. This CDR3 is 17 amino acids long.